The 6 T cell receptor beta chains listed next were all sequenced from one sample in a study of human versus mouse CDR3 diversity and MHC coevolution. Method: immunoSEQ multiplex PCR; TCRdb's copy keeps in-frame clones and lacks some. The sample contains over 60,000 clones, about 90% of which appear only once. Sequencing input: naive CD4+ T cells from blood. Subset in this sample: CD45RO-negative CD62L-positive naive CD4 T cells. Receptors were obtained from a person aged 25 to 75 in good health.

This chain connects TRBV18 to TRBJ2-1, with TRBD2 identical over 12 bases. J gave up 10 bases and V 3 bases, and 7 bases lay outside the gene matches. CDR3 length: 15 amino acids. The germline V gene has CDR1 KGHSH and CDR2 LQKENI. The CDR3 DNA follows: TGTGCCAGCTCACCCCCTGGACTAGCGGGACGAGAGCAGTTCTTC. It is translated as CASSPPGLAGREQFF.

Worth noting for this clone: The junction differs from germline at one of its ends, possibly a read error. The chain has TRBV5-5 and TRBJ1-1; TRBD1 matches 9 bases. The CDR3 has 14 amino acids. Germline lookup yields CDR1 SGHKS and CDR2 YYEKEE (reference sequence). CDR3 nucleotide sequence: TGTGCCAGCACCTTGGACAGGGGGAACACTGAAGCTTTCTTT. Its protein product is CASTLDRGNTEAFF.

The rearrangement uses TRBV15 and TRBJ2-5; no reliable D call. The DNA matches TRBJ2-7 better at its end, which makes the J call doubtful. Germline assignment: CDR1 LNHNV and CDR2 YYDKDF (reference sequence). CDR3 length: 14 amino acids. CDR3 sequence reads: CATSRGSDSYEQYF. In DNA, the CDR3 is TGTGCCACCAGCAGAGGGAGTGACTCCTACGAGCAGTACTTC.

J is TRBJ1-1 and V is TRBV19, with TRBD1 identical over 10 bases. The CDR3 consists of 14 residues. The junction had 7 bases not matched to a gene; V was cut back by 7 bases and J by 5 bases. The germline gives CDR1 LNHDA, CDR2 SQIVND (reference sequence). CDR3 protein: CASIPGQGFTEAFF. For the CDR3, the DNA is TGTGCCAGTATCCCGGGACAGGGGTTTACTGAAGCTTTCTTT.

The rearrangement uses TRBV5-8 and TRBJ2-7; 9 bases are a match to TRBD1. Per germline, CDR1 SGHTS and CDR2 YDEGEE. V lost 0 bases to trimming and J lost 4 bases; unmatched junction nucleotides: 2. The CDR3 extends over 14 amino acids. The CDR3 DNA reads TGTGCCAGCAGCTTGGACAGGGGGCTGTACGAGCAGTACTTC. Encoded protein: CASSLDRGLYEQYF.

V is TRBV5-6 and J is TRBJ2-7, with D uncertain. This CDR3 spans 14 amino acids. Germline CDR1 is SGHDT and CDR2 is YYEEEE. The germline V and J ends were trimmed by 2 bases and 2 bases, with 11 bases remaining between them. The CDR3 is CASSLRGVPYEQYF. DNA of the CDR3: TGTGCCAGCAGCTTACGCGGAGTCCCCTACGAGCAGTACTTC. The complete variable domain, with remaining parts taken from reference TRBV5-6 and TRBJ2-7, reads DAGVTQSPTHLIKTRGQQVTLRCSPKSGHDTVSWYQQALGQGPQFIFQYYEEEERQRGNFPDRFSGHQFPNYSSELNVNALLLGDSALYLCASSLRGVPYEQYFGPGTRLTVT.